A selection of T cell receptor beta chains follows, all from one sample in a study of cytomegalovirus exposure and HLA in healthy donors. The protocol was immunoSEQ multiplex PCR, while the TCRdb copy is restricted to in-frame clones and leaves out a portion. The profile shows around 160,000 clones, around four fifths of them singletons. The sample was PBMCs. These receptors were obtained from a woman aged 18-29 years in good health and CMV-seronegative. CDR3s include the opening cysteine and the closing phenylalanine or tryptophan. A D gene is named only where the DNA matches it firmly. The listing skips clone size in some rows; elsewhere it reads once, few, many or a size class.

J,D,V,size,CDR3,DNA
TRBJ2-7,.,TRBV7-9,.,CASSIGQGSYEQYF,TGTGCCAGCAGCATCGGACAAGGCTCCTACGAGCAGTACTTC
TRBJ2-7,TRBD1,TRBV5-1,.,CASSLAGQAHYEQYF,TGCGCCAGCAGCTTGGCCGGACAGGCTCACTACGAGCAGTACTTC
TRBJ2-2,.,TRBV6-1,.,CASSEGGVGELFF,TGTGCCAGCAGTGAAGGCGGGGTCGGGGAGCTGTTTTTT
TRBJ1-2,.,TRBV29-1,.,CSVVGQGSSYGYTF,TGCAGCGTTGTTGGGCAGGGAAGCAGCTATGGCTACACCTTC
TRBJ2-5,.,TRBV18,.,CASPVQETQYF,TGTGCCAGCCCGGTACAAGAGACCCAGTACTTC
TRBJ2-5,.,TRBV29-1,.,CSVEVGRKETQYF,TGCAGCGTTGAAGTAGGCAGGAAAGAGACCCAGTACTTC
TRBJ1-2,TRBD1,TRBV2,.,CASRAGTGNGYTF,TGTGCCAGCAGGGCCGGGACAGGGAATGGCTACACCTTC
TRBJ2-1,TRBD2,TRBV11-3,.,CASSSVAGSNEQFF,TGTGCCAGCAGCTCGGTAGCGGGGAGCAATGAGCAGTTCTTC
TRBJ1-1,TRBD1,TRBV10-1,.,CASRGQGANTEAFF,TGCGCCAGCAGGGGACAGGGGGCCAACACTGAAGCTTTCTTT
TRBJ1-1,.,TRBV18,.,CASSQPGGTEAFF,TGTGCCAGCTCACAACCCGGGGGCACTGAAGCTTTCTTT
TRBJ1-2,.,TRBV28,.,CASTLLSDEFYGYTF,TGTGCCAGCACCCTCCTGAGCGACGAATTCTATGGCTACACCTTC
TRBJ1-1,.,TRBV6-6,.,CASSPTGGGPEAFF,TGTGCCAGCAGCCCGACGGGAGGGGGTCCTGAAGCTTTCTTT
TRBJ2-2,TRBD2,TRBV7-9,.,CASSSTSGAGELFF,TGTGCCAGCAGCTCTACTAGCGGGGCCGGGGAGCTGTTTTTT
TRBJ2-7,.,TRBV6-5,.,CASGTYEQYF,TGTGCCAGCGGCACCTACGAGCAGTACTTC
TRBJ1-6,TRBD1,TRBV2,.,CASRMTGGNSPLHF,TGTGCCAGCAGGATGACAGGGGGTAATTCACCCCTCCACTTT
TRBJ2-2,TRBD1,TRBV18,few,CASSLGTGIAGELFF,TGTGCCAGCTCACTAGGGACAGGGATTGCCGGGGAGCTGTTTTTT
TRBJ1-3,TRBD1,TRBV19,.,CASNMRGRGPSGNTIYF,TGTGCCAGTAATATGAGGGGCAGGGGGCCCTCTGGAAACACCATATATTTT
TRBJ2-7,TRBD1,TRBV19,.,CASSIGTGSEQYF,TGTGCCAGTAGTATAGGGACAGGGTCCGAGCAGTACTTC
TRBJ1-1,.,TRBV27,.,CASIKEEIGGTEAFF,TGTGCCAGCATCAAGGAGGAGATCGGGGGCACTGAAGCTTTCTTT
TRBJ2-7,.,TRBV6-5,.,CASSEGGEYEQYF,TGTGCCAGCAGTGAAGGGGGGGAATACGAGCAGTACTTC
TRBJ1-1,.,TRBV19,.,CASSTQSNTEAFF,TGTGCCAGCTCGACACAATCGAACACTGAAGCTTTCTTT
TRBJ1-2,.,TRBV18,.,CASSPGGPNYGYTF,TGTGCCAGCTCACCGGGAGGGCCTAACTATGGCTACACCTTC
TRBJ1-3,TRBD1,TRBV10-3,once,CAIGGGGNTIYF,TGTGCCATAGGGGGCGGTGGAAACACCATATATTTT
TRBJ1-5,.,TRBV28,.,CASIEGGARSNQPQHF,TGTGCCAGCATTGAGGGGGGGGCTCGGAGCAATCAGCCCCAGCATTTT
TRBJ1-2,TRBD1,TRBV27,.,CASSLKDRGPWYGYTF,TGTGCCAGCAGTTTAAAAGACAGGGGGCCTTGGTATGGCTACACCTTC
TRBJ1-2,.,TRBV29-1,.,CSVEGRGRNYGYTF,TGCAGCGTTGAGGGTCGGGGTAGGAACTATGGCTACACCTTC
TRBJ2-7,.,TRBV6-1,.,CASSEGGSFYEQYF,TGTGCCAGCAGTGAAGGCGGTTCTTTCTACGAGCAGTACTTC
TRBJ1-3,.,TRBV9,.,CASSVVGGLSGNTIYF,TGTGCCAGCAGCGTAGTTGGTGGGCTTTCTGGAAACACCATATATTTT
TRBJ2-5,TRBD2,TRBV30,.,CAWSTTAPLAGVSQETQYF,TGTGCCTGGAGCACGACCGCCCCGCTAGCGGGGGTGTCGCAAGAGACCCAGTACTTC
TRBJ1-5,.,TRBV18,once,CATTDGVGQPQHF,TGTGCCACCACGGACGGGGTAGGGCAGCCCCAGCATTTT
TRBJ1-5,.,TRBV19,once,CASSIFGYSNQPQHF,TGTGCCAGTAGTATATTCGGGTATAGCAATCAGCCCCAGCATTTT
TRBJ2-5,TRBD2,TRBV18,.,CASSPPSGAGETQYF,TGTGCCAGCTCACCTCCTAGCGGGGCAGGAGAGACCCAGTACTTC
TRBJ1-2,TRBD1,TRBV11-2,.,CASSLAGQGTIRGYTF,TGTGCCAGCAGCCTAGCGGGACAGGGCACTATAAGGGGCTACACCTTC
TRBJ2-1,.,TRBV5-1,.,CASSPGGQWDSYNEQFF,TGCGCCAGCAGCCCTGGCGGACAGTGGGATTCCTACAATGAGCAGTTCTTC
TRBJ2-7,.,TRBV11-2,.,CASSTSDIYEQYF,TGTGCCAGCAGCACCTCGGACATCTACGAGCAGTACTTC
TRBJ2-2,.,TRBV11-3,.,CASSLDQVGSRGSAGELFF,TGTGCCAGCAGCTTAGATCAAGTGGGAAGTAGGGGGTCCGCCGGGGAGCTGTTTTTT
TRBJ1-5,.,TRBV6-5,.,CASSVLRASEPQHF,TGTGCCAGCAGTGTACTCAGGGCTTCGGAGCCCCAGCATTTT
TRBJ1-2,TRBD1,TRBV11-2,.,CASSGATGKYGYTF,TGTGCCAGCAGCGGAGCGACAGGGAAGTATGGCTACACCTTC
TRBJ2-2,.,TRBV6-5,.,CASSYLAGELFF,TGTGCCAGCAGTTACTTAGCCGGGGAGCTGTTTTTT
TRBJ2-3,TRBD1,TRBV6-5,.,CASSYIQGVFDTQYF,TGTGCCAGCAGTTACATTCAGGGGGTATTTGATACGCAGTATTTT
TRBJ2-7,TRBD1,TRBV7-9,.,CASSIYGDRGLDEQYF,TGTGCCAGCAGCATATACGGAGACAGGGGGCTCGACGAGCAGTACTTC
TRBJ1-5,TRBD1,TRBV6-1,few,CASSEEAGGGNQPQHF,TGTGCCAGCAGTGAAGAGGCAGGGGGCGGCAATCAGCCCCAGCATTTT
TRBJ1-2,TRBD1,TRBV7-9,.,CASSFTTGRLGYTF,TGTGCCAGCAGCTTCACGACAGGGCGGTTAGGCTACACCTTC
TRBJ2-7,.,TRBV27,.,CASSFRGREQYF,TGTGCCAGCAGTTTCCGAGGGCGCGAGCAGTACTTC
TRBJ2-4,.,TRBV5-4,.,CASSLAGTKNIQYF,TGTGCCAGCAGCTTGGCAGGGACCAAAAACATTCAGTACTTC
TRBJ1-4,.,TRBV5-1,.,CASNGGQGNEKLFF,TGCGCCAGCAATGGTGGGCAGGGAAATGAAAAACTGTTTTTT
TRBJ2-5,TRBD1,TRBV7-9,.,CASSQAPTGGRETQYF,TGTGCCAGCAGCCAAGCTCCGACAGGGGGTAGAGAGACCCAGTACTTC
TRBJ1-5,.,TRBV19,.,CASSIGAGNQPQHF,TGTGCCAGTAGTATAGGGGCGGGTAATCAGCCCCAGCATTTT
TRBJ1-2,TRBD1,TRBV10-3,.,CAIRVHRTGYYGYTF,TGTGCCATCAGGGTCCATCGGACAGGCTACTATGGCTACACCTTC
TRBJ1-6,.,TRBV6-1,.,CASSTDRNNSPLHF,TGTGCCAGCAGTACCGACAGAAATAATTCACCCCTCCACTTT
TRBJ1-2,TRBD1,TRBV5-5,.,CASSLAPGQGAGGYTF,TGTGCCAGCAGCTTGGCTCCGGGACAGGGGGCTGGTGGCTACACCTTC
TRBJ1-2,.,TRBV5-4,.,CASSLPESFYTF,TGTGCCAGCAGCTTGCCAGAATCCTTCTACACCTTC
TRBJ2-2,.,TRBV19,.,CASRGGDGGNTGELFF,TGTGCCAGTCGGGGCGGGGACGGGGGAAACACCGGGGAGCTGTTTTTT
TRBJ1-2,.,TRBV5-5,.,CASSLGSTGIGRDYGYTF,TGTGCCAGCAGCTTAGGGTCGACAGGCATTGGTCGAGACTATGGCTACACCTTC
TRBJ1-5,.,TRBV28,.,CASTYNIYQPQHF,TGTGCCAGCACGTATAACATCTATCAGCCCCAGCATTTT
TRBJ1-3,.,TRBV5-1,few,CASSLLGGARGNTIYF,TGCGCCAGCAGCCTCTTGGGGGGGGCGCGAGGAAACACCATATATTTT
TRBJ2-6,.,TRBV7-9,.,CASSLTGDSTGANVLTF,TGTGCCAGCAGCTTAACCGGGGACTCTACTGGGGCCAACGTCCTGACTTTC